This T cell receptor beta chain stems from a study of identical twins. CDR3 length: 13 amino acids. Germline V gene sequence: CDR1 KGHDR, CDR2 SFDVKD. The V gene lost 9 bases and the J gene lost 4 bases, with 15 bases spanning the gap. General study results and limits: Compared with unrelated sharing, twin-shared out-of-frame alpha sequences had more low-probability sequences.

Unique molecular identifiers were present on the cDNA, and a universal primer site came from template switching. Using its own MiXCR run on the 5' RACE reads, TCRdb lists one record per CDR3 protein. The sample lists around 220,000 distinct CDR3 sequences; 11% to 15% were seen once. This clonotype is medium-sized within its sample. Its antigen is unidentified. Sequencing was done on a sample of memory (CD45RO+) T cells sorted from blood. The TCR was taken from a woman younger than 35 in good health. J is TRBJ2-7 and V is TRBV24-1; D gene ambiguous. This chain's CDR3 is CATGRTDPYEQYF. The CDR3 DNA reads as TGTGCCACCGGAAGGACGGATCCATACGAGCAGTACTTC.